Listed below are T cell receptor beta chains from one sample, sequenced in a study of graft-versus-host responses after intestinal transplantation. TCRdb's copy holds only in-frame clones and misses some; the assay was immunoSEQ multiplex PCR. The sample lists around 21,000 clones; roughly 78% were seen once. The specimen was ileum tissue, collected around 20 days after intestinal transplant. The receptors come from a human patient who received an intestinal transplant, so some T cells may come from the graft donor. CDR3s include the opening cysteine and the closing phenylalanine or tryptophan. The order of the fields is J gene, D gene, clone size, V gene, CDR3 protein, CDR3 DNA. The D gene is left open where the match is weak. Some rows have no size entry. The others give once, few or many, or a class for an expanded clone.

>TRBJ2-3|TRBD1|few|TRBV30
CAWTGQSSDTQYF
TGTGCCTGGACGGGACAGAGTTCTGATACGCAGTATTTT
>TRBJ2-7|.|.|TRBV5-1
CASSNRTGYEQYF
TGCGCCAGCAGCAACCGTACAGGGTACGAGCAGTACTTC
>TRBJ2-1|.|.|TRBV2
CASSFVADGANEQFF
TGTGCCAGCAGTTTCGTAGCGGACGGGGCCAATGAGCAGTTCTTC
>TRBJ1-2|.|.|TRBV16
CASSMTATGGNGYTF
TGTGCCAGCAGCATGACAGCTACCGGGGGAAATGGCTACACCTTC
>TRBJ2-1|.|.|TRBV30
CAWSLADNEQFF
TGTGCCTGGAGCCTGGCGGACAATGAGCAGTTCTTC
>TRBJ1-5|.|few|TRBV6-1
CASSDGRGGISNQPQHF
TGTGCCAGCAGTGATGGGAGGGGGGGGATCAGCAATCAGCCCCAGCATTTT
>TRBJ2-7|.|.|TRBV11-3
CASSLDSGGSYEQYF
TGTGCCAGCAGCTTAGACTCCGGCGGCTCCTACGAGCAGTACTTC
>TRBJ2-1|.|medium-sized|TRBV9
CASSVEPGIAYNEQFF
TGTGCCAGCAGCGTAGAACCGGGAATCGCATACAATGAGCAGTTCTTC
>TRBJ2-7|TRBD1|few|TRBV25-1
CASSEGQDYEQYF
TGTGCCAGCAGTGAGGGACAGGACTACGAGCAGTACTTC
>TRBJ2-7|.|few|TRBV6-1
CASSEIPGVRSYEQYF
TGTGCCAGCAGTGAAATACCGGGGGTGCGGTCCTACGAGCAGTACTTC
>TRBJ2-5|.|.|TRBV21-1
CASSKVDRAEETQYF
TGTGCCAGCAGCAAAGTGGACAGGGCCGAAGAGACCCAGTACTTC
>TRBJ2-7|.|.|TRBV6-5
CASLGSTRSYEQYF
TGTGCCAGCCTCGGGTCGACTCGCTCCTACGAGCAGTACTTC
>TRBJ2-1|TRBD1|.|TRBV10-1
CASSGRDRGPYNEQFF
TGCGCCAGCAGTGGCCGGGACAGGGGACCCTACAATGAGCAGTTCTTC
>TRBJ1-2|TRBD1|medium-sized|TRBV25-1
CASSESPGGNYGYTF
TGTGCCAGCAGTGAATCGCCAGGGGGGAACTATGGCTACACCTTC
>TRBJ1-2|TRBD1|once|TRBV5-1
CASSWTGGFGYTF
TGCGCCAGCAGCTGGACAGGGGGTTTCGGCTACACCTTC
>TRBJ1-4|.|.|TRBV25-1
CASSEYRVEEKLFF
TGTGCCAGCAGTGAATACAGGGTAGAAGAAAAACTGTTTTTT
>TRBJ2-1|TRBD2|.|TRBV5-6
CASSWGGLDYNEQFF
TGTGCCAGCAGCTGGGGGGGACTCGACTACAATGAGCAGTTCTTC
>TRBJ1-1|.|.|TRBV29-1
CSVDQSNTEAFF
TGCAGCGTTGACCAATCGAACACTGAAGCTTTCTTT
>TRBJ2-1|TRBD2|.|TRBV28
CASSSLSGGRDNEQFF
TGTGCCAGCAGTTCCCTGAGCGGGGGAAGGGACAATGAGCAGTTCTTC